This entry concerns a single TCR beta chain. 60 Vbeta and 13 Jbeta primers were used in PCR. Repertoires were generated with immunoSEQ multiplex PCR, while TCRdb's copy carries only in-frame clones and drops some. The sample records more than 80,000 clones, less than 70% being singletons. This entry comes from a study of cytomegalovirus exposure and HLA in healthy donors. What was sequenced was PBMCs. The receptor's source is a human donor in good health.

The CDR3 protein is CASSPYRSSLTQYF. The CDR3, as DNA: TGTGCCAGCAGTCCGTACAGGTCATCATTAACGCAGTATTTT. The V call is TRBV6-5, the J call TRBJ2-3, with a weak D call TRBD1 (5 bases). Germline values: CDR1 MNHEY, CDR2 SVGAGI. This CDR3 is 14 amino acids long. Trimming took off 5 bases at V and 9 bases at J, with 18 bases between the two ends.